These 10 T cell receptor beta chains were sequenced from one sample in a study of blood T cell repertoires in COVID-19. Clones were read by immunoSEQ multiplex PCR, and TCRdb kept only the in-frame ones, dropping some. The table lists 150,000 or so clones, approximately 90% of them singletons, with more than 25% in the top ten. Sequenced sample: peripheral blood. These TCRs come from a man between 60 and 75 years old with acute or convalescent COVID-19.

This clone was detected once. The chain joins TRBV7-3 to TRBJ2-2; a weak D match, TRBD1 (6 bases). Deletions cut 5 bases from V and 6 bases from J, with 10 bases between. The germline V gene has CDR1 SGHTA and CDR2 FQGTGA. The CDR3 loop spans 13 amino acids. CDR3 sequence (DNA): TGTGCCAGCAGCATCACAGGGTCCGGGGAGCTGTTTTTT. It encodes CASSITGSGELFF.

This chain connects TRBV6-2 or TRBV6-3 to TRBJ1-2, with 7 bases identical to TRBD1. Unmatched junction bases numbered 4, after V lost 5 bases and J lost 4 bases. Germline V gene data show CDR1 as MNHEY and CDR2 as SVGEGT. There are 13 residues in the CDR3. The CDR3 sequence is CASSMGQIYGYTF. CDR3 in DNA: TGTGCCAGCAGTATGGGACAGATCTATGGCTACACCTTC.

This rearrangement joins TRBV6-5 to TRBJ1-2; D might be TRBD1 (6 bases). Germline CDR1 MNHEY, CDR2 SVGAGI. This CDR3 is built from 14 residues. The V and J ends lost 6 bases and 1 base respectively, with 12 bases between them. This chain's CDR3 is CASRRTDRNYGYTF. The CDR3 DNA follows: TGTGCCAGCAGGAGGACAGATCGTAACTATGGCTACACCTTC.

The rearrangement links TRBV11-2 to TRBJ2-1; TRBD2 is a possible D gene (6 bases). The CDR3 is 16 amino acids. Per the germline V gene, CDR1 is SGHAT and CDR2 is FQNNGV. Trimming cost V 2 bases and J 0 bases, with 11 bases left between them. As DNA, the CDR3 is TGTGCCAGCAGCTTATCGGCGGGGAGCTCCTACAATGAGCAGTTCTTC. The encoded protein is CASSLSAGSSYNEQFF.

V is TRBV24-1 and J is TRBJ1-2; 8 bases match TRBD1. The trim removed 4 bases at V and 2 bases at J, leaving 5 bases unmatched. CDR1 is KGHDR and CDR2 is SFDVKD in the germline V gene. CDR3 length equals 15 residues. The CDR3 coding sequence is TGTGCCACCAGTGACACCCGACAGGGGAACTATGGCTACACCTTC. Translating it yields CATSDTRQGNYGYTF.

The CDR3 reads CATSAPGSHQPQHF. The CDR3 DNA follows: TGTGCCACCAGTGCGCCAGGATCCCATCAGCCCCAGCATTTT. The chain recombines TRBV24-1 with TRBJ1-5; unclear D gene. Germline V lookup: CDR1 KGHDR, CDR2 SFDVKD. The CDR3 runs 14 residues. V shed 5 bases and J shed 5 bases, with 12 bases lying between them.

V is TRBV5-8 and J is TRBJ2-5; 7 bases agree with TRBD1. The germline CDR1 and CDR2 sequences are SGHTS and YDEGEE. This CDR3 is built from 15 residues. The ends lost 4 bases at V and 3 bases at J; junction bases unmatched: 9. Here the CDR3 DNA reads TGTGCCAGCAGCCCCCCGGGACAGACCAAAGAGACCCAGTACTTC. It translates to CASSPPGQTKETQYF.

The chain is built from TRBV5-4 and TRBJ1-1; possible D gene TRBD1, 5 bases. This CDR3 spans 14 amino acids. Germline V gives CDR1 SGHNT, CDR2 YYREEE (reference sequence). With 4 bases removed from V and 3 bases from J, the gap between germline ends came to 13 bases. CDR3 sequence (DNA): TGTGCCAGCAGCACCAGCAGGGTAGACACTGAAGCTTTCTTT. The encoded protein is CASSTSRVDTEAFF.

The chain is built from TRBV27 and TRBJ1-5, with D unresolved. V lost 5 bases and J 6 bases, leaving 8 bases between the germline ends. CDR1 MNHEY and CDR2 SMNVEV come from the germline V gene (reference sequence). The CDR3 covers 12 residues. The CDR3 DNA reads TGTGCCAGCAGTCTGAGAGGTCAGCCCCAGCATTTT. It codes for CASSLRGQPQHF.

The V and J genes are TRBV6-2 or TRBV6-3 and TRBJ1-1; unclear D gene. Germline CDR1 and CDR2: MNHEY and SVGEGT. CDR3 length: 12 amino acids. Trimming removed 5 bases at V and 0 bases at J, with 4 bases between. The CDR3 spells CASSTVNTEAFF. The CDR3 bases are TGTGCCAGCAGTACAGTGAACACTGAAGCTTTCTTT.